The rows below give T cell receptor beta chains drawn from one sample of a study of cytomegalovirus exposure and HLA in healthy donors. Measured with immunoSEQ multiplex PCR; TCRdb has only the in-frame clones, and not every one. Of around 190,000 clones in the sample, 79% are singletons; the top ten hold 1.6%. Source material: PBMCs. Source of these receptors: a woman aged 18-29 years in good health and CMV-seronegative. Each CDR3 is given with its conserved first and last residue. The D gene is left open where the match is weak. Expanded clones are given a class, and other clones once, few, many or no size at all.

. TRBJ2-7 TRBV28 TRBD1 TGTGCCAGCAGAATCGCGGGACAGGGTGTGTACGAGCAGTACTTC CASRIAGQGVYEQYF
. TRBJ2-7 TRBV29-1 TRBD2 TGCAGCGCCAAAGGGTGGGTGGGGACTAGCGCGAGCTCCTACGAGCAGTACTTC CSAKGWVGTSASSYEQYF
. TRBJ2-3 TRBV29-1 . TGCAGCGTTGAATTCTCGGGAGGGGGCCACACAGATACGCAGTATTTT CSVEFSGGGHTDTQYF
few TRBJ2-5 TRBV19 TRBD2 TGTGCCAGTAGTCCAGGGACTAGCGGGGGGGCCGGGGAGACCCAGTACTTC CASSPGTSGGAGETQYF
. TRBJ2-7 TRBV28 TRBD1 TGTGCCAGCACTTTTAGGGACAGGCCTACCTACGAGCAGTACTTC CASTFRDRPTYEQYF
. TRBJ2-7 TRBV5-4 TRBD1 TGTGCCAGCAGCTCAGTGGGACAGGGGTTTTACGAGCAGTACTTC CASSSVGQGFYEQYF
. TRBJ2-1 TRBV10-1 TRBD2 TGCGCCAGCAGTGAAGGGACTAGCGGGAGGGCCGCTGAGCAGTTCTTC CASSEGTSGRAAEQFF
. TRBJ2-7 TRBV6-6 . TGTGCCAGCAGTTACGGGGGCGCTAGCTCCTACGAGCAGTACTTC CASSYGGASSYEQYF
. TRBJ1-2 TRBV30 . TGTGCCTGGAGTGTCGGGGTGGGCTACACCTTC CAWSVGVGYTF
. TRBJ2-1 TRBV27 TRBD2 TGTGCCAGCAGTTATGGACTAGCGGGAGTTTTTAGTACGTTCTTC CASSYGLAGVFSTFF
. TRBJ2-1 TRBV2 . TGTGCCAGCACCCCTGGGACTCATTCATACAATGAGCAGTTCTTC CASTPGTHSYNEQFF
. TRBJ1-2 TRBV28 . TGTGCCAGCAGTACCGGGACACCCCACTATGGCTACACCTTC CASSTGTPHYGYTF
. TRBJ1-5 TRBV6-1 . TGTGCCAGCATAGAGACGGGAAGCAATCAGCCCCAGCATTTT CASIETGSNQPQHF
. TRBJ1-2 TRBV6-5 . TGTGCCAGCAAGATTCCGTTCAGCTATGGCTACACCTTC CASKIPFSYGYTF
. TRBJ1-2 TRBV15 TRBD1 TGTGCCACCAGCATTCGACAGGGGGGCGGCTACACCTTC CATSIRQGGGYTF
. TRBJ1-1 TRBV5-6 . TGTGCCAGCACTCTAGGGGGCACTGAAGCTTTCTTT CASTLGGTEAFF
. TRBJ1-1 TRBV11-1 . TGTGCCAGCAGCCACTTCTTAAGGGGCAGAGCTTTCTTT CASSHFLRGRAFF
. TRBJ2-4 TRBV19 TRBD1 TGTGCCAGTAGTAAGGGACAGGGTTACAACATTCAGTACTTC CASSKGQGYNIQYF
. TRBJ2-1 TRBV5-4 TRBD1 TGTGCCAGCAGCTTGGGAGGACAGGGCCATGAGCAGTTCTTC CASSLGGQGHEQFF
once TRBJ2-3 TRBV12-5 . TGTGCTAGTGGTTTCTCGGATACGCAGTATTTT CASGFSDTQYF
. TRBJ2-7 TRBV19 . TGTGCCAGTAGTATAGTGTCAGGGGCGGACGAGCAGTACTTC CASSIVSGADEQYF
. TRBJ1-6 TRBV7-8 . TGTGCCAGCAGCTTAGGCCCCAGGGGAGGGAATTCACCCCTCCACTTT CASSLGPRGGNSPLHF
. TRBJ2-1 TRBV5-4 TRBD2 TGTGCCAGCACCATTGATGGGGGTGCGGGAGTGCTTTCCTACAATGAGCAGTTCTTC CASTIDGGAGVLSYNEQFF
. TRBJ1-1 TRBV29-1 . TGCAGCGCCGCCAGGGATAACACTGAAGCTTTCTTT CSAARDNTEAFF
. TRBJ2-7 TRBV15 . TGTGCCACCAGCAACGGGGGTGTGGGGTACGAGCAGTACTTC CATSNGGVGYEQYF
. TRBJ1-5 TRBV4-1 TRBD1 TGCGCCAGCAGCCGGGAAGACAGGGGGGGCCAGCCCCAGCATTTT CASSREDRGGQPQHF
. TRBJ2-3 TRBV2 . TGTGCCAGCAGCGGCACAGGGACCCCAGATACGCAGTATTTT CASSGTGTPDTQYF
. TRBJ1-3 TRBV5-1 . TGCGCCAGCAGCGAGAATCCCTCTGGAAACACCATATATTTT CASSENPSGNTIYF
. TRBJ2-5 TRBV4-1 TRBD2 TGCGCCAGCAGCCCCCTAGCGGGAGTGGAGGAGACCCAGTACTTC CASSPLAGVEETQYF
. TRBJ1-5 TRBV9 TRBD1 TGTGCCAGCAGCGTAAGGGCAGGGGGCGAGAGCAATCAGCCCCAGCATTTT CASSVRAGGESNQPQHF
. TRBJ2-1 TRBV2 . TGTGCCAGCAGTGTTAACAATGAGCAGTTCTTC CASSVNNEQFF
. TRBJ1-1 TRBV5-3 . TGTGCCAGAAGCTTGTACTTGAACACTGAAGCTTTCTTT CARSLYLNTEAFF
. TRBJ1-5 TRBV27 . TGTGCCAGCAGTTTCACGTCGGGGGGGGCGGGTCAGCCCCAGCATTTT CASSFTSGGAGQPQHF
. TRBJ2-6 TRBV7-9 . TGTGCCAGCAGCTTAAGGGAGGGGGCCAACGTCCTGACTTTC CASSLREGANVLTF
. TRBJ1-6 TRBV7-6 TRBD1 TGTGCCAGCAGCTTAATACCTCCGGGACAGGGATCTGGCAATTCACCCCTCCACTTT CASSLIPPGQGSGNSPLHF
. TRBJ2-5 TRBV28 . TGTGCCAGCAGTCCTCGGAGGGCAGCTCAAGAGACCCAGTACTTC CASSPRRAAQETQYF
. TRBJ1-2 TRBV10-2 TRBD1 TGCGCCAGCAGTGATATCCCCCACGGGACAGGAGATAACTATGGCTACACCTTC CASSDIPHGTGDNYGYTF
. TRBJ2-3 TRBV7-3 . TGTGCCAGCAGCTTAAGGGTGGGGGGAAGCACAGATACGCAGTATTTT CASSLRVGGSTDTQYF
. TRBJ1-5 TRBV28 . TGTGCCAGCACCGAACCAGGGGCCCCCGGTTATCAGCCCCAGCATTTT CASTEPGAPGYQPQHF
. TRBJ2-5 TRBV5-4 TRBD1 TGTGCCAGCAGCCCAGGCCATAGGACAGGGGGCATAAAGACCCAGTACTTC CASSPGHRTGGIKTQYF
. TRBJ2-1 TRBV10-3 TRBD2 TGTGCCATCACTAGCGGGAGGGCCTATGAGCAGTTCTTC CAITSGRAYEQFF
. TRBJ2-5 TRBV5-6 . TGTGCCAGCAGCTTGGCCAAAGAGACCCAGTACTTC CASSLAKETQYF
. TRBJ2-1 TRBV7-8 TRBD2 TGTGCCAGCAGCTTAGTTGCGGGGGCCTACAATGAGCAGTTCTTC CASSLVAGAYNEQFF
. TRBJ1-1 TRBV23-1 . TGCGCCAGCAGTCTCTGTGCCCACTTGAACACTGAAGCTTTCTTT CASSLCAHLNTEAFF
. TRBJ1-2 TRBV5-4 . TGTGCCAGCAGCCCTGACATAATCTATGGCTACACCTTC CASSPDIIYGYTF
. TRBJ2-1 TRBV7-3 TRBD1 TGTGCCAGCAGCGAAAACAGGGGGAACTACAATGAGCAGTTCTTC CASSENRGNYNEQFF
. TRBJ1-1 TRBV9 . TGTGCCAGCAGCGTGTCAGGGCTGAACACTGAAGCTTTCTTT CASSVSGLNTEAFF
. TRBJ1-1 TRBV7-8 . TGTGCCAGCAGCTTGAAAGACAAGAACACTGAAGCTTTCTTT CASSLKDKNTEAFF
. TRBJ2-7 TRBV18 . TGTGCCAGCTCACCCTTCCCCGGACAGTTCCACGAGCAGTACTTC CASSPFPGQFHEQYF
few TRBJ2-1 TRBV11-3 . TGTGCCAGCAGCCTGGGACACCTCTCCTACAATGAGCAGTTCTTC CASSLGHLSYNEQFF
. TRBJ1-3 TRBV10-3 TRBD1 TGTGCCATCAGGGACGGGACAGTCTCTGGAAACACCATATATTTT CAIRDGTVSGNTIYF
. TRBJ1-2 TRBV7-8 TRBD1 TGTGCCAGCAGCCCCCGGGGGGGGTTCGACAGGGCCTTGAACTATGGCTACACCTTC CASSPRGGFDRALNYGYTF
. TRBJ2-7 TRBV10-3 . TGTGCCACGGGGGTTCGGGAGTCTTCCCACGAGCAGTACTTC CATGVRESSHEQYF
. TRBJ1-1 TRBV28 . TGTGCCAGCAGTCCCGGGACTTTTGAAGCTTTCTTT CASSPGTFEAFF
few TRBJ1-6 TRBV4-3 TRBD1 TGCGCCAGCAGCCAAGATCTAGGGACAGGGGGCCGGTCACCCCTCCACTTT CASSQDLGTGGRSPLHF
. TRBJ2-1 TRBV25-1 TRBD1 TGTGCCAGCAGTGATAGTGGACAGGTGAACAATGAGCAGTTCTTC CASSDSGQVNNEQFF
. TRBJ1-2 TRBV7-8 . TGTGCCAGCAGCTTTTGGGGAGTTGGAGGCTACACCTTC CASSFWGVGGYTF
once TRBJ2-5 TRBV7-6 . TGTGCCAGCAGCTTAAAAGCTCGAGAGACCCAGTACTTC CASSLKARETQYF
. TRBJ2-7 TRBV5-1 TRBD1 TGCGCCAGCAGCGCAGGGACAGCCTACGAGCAGTACTTC CASSAGTAYEQYF